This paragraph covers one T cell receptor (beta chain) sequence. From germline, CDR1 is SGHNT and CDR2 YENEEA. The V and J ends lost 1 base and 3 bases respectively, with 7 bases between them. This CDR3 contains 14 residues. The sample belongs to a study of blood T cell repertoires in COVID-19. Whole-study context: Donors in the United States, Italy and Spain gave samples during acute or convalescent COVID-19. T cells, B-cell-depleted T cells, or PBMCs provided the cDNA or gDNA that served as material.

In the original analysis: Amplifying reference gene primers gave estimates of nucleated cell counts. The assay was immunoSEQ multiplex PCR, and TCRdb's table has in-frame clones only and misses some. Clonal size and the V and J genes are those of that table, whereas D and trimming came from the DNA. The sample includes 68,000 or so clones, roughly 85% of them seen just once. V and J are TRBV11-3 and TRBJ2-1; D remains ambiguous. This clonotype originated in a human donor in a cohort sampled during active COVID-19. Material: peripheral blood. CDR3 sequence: CASSLGANYNEQFF. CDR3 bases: TGTGCCAGCAGCTTAGGGGCGAACTACAATGAGCAGTTCTTC.